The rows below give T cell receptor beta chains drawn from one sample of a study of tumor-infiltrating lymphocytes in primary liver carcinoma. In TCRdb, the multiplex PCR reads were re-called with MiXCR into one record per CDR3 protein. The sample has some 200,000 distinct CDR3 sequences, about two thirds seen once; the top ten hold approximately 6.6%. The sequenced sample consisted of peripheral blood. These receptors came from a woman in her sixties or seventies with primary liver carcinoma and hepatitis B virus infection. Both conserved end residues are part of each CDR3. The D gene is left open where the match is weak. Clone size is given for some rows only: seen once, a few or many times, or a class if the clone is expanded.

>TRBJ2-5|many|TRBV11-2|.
TGTGCCAGCAGCTTAGATCCTACAGGGTTGCGAGAGACCCAGTACTTC
CASSLDPTGLRETQYF
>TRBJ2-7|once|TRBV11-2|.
TGTGCCAGCAGCTTAGCTACAATCTACTACGAGCAGTACTTC
CASSLATIYYEQYF
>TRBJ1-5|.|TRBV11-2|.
TGTGTCAGCAGCCAACACACAGATACGCAGCATTTT
CVSSQHTDTQHF
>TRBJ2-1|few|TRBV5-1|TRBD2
TGCGCCAGCATGCTAAGAGGGACTAGCGGACCCCAGGATGAGCAGTTCTTC
CASMLRGTSGPQDEQFF
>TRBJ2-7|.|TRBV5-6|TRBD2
TGTGCCAGCAGCTTGGTTGCGGGAGTTACCTACGAGCACTACTTC
CASSLVAGVTYEHYF
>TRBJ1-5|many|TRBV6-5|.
TGTGCCAGCAGTTACTCCCACAGGAGCAATCAGCCCCAGCATTTT
CASSYSHRSNQPQHF
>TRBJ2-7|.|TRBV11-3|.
TGTGCCGGCAGCTCGACCTTGCTAGTTGGGGGATCCTACGAGCAGTACTTC
CAGSSTLLVGGSYEQYF
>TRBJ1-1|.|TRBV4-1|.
TGCGTCAGGACGACGGGGGGGGGCACTGAAGCTTTCTTT
CVRTTGGGTEAFF
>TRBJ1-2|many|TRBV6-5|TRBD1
TGTGCCAGCAGTCTCTACAGGGGTCATGGCTACACCTTC
CASSLYRGHGYTF
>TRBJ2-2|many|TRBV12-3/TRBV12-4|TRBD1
TGTGCCAGCAGTACCCGACAGGGGCTAATCGGGGAGCTGTTTTTT
CASSTRQGLIGELFF
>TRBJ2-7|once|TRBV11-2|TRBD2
TGTGCCAGCAGTTTAGATCCAGCGGGAGGGCCCTCCGAGCACTACTTC
CASSLDPAGGPSEHYF
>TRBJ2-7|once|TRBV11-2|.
TGTACCAGTAGCTTGGCCGGGATAGGAACATACGAGCAGTACTTC
CTSSLAGIGTYEQYF
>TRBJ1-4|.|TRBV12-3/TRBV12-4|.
TGTGCCAGCAGTTTATTTCGGGACCGTGAAAAACTGTTTTTT
CASSLFRDREKLFF
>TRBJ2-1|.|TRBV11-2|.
TGTGACAGCGGCTTAGGGGCGCCTTATTACAATGAGCAGTTCTTC
CDSGLGAPYYNEQFF